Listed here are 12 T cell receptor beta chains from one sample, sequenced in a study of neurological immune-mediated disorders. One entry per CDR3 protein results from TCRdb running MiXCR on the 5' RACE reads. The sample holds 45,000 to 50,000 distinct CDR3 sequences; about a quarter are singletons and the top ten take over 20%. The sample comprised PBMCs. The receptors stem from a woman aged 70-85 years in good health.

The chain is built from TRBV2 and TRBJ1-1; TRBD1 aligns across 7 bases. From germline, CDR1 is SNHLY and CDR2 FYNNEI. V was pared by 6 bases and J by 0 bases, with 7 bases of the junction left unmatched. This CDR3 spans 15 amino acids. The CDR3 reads CASRPTGRLNTEAFF. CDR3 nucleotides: TGTGCCAGCAGACCGACAGGGCGCCTGAACACTGAAGCTTTCTTT.

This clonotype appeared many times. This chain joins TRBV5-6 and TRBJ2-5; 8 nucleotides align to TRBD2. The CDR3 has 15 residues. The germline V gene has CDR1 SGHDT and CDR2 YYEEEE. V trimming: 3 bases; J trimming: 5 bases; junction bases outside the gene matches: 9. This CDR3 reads CASSSSWGGRETQYF. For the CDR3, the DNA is TGTGCCAGCAGCTCCTCGTGGGGCGGGAGGGAGACCCAGTACTTC.

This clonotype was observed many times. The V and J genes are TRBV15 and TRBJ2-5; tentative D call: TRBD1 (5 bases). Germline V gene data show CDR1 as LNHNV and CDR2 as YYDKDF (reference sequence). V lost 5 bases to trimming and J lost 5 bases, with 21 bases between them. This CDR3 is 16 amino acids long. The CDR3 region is CATSAQGDSEGETQYF. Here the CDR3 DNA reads TGTGCCACCAGCGCCCAAGGGGATTCGGAAGGGGAGACCCAGTACTTC.

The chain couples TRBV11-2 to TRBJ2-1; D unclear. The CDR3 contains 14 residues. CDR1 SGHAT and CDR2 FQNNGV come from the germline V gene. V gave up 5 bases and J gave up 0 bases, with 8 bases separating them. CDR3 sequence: CASSQELSYNEQFF. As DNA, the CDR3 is TGTGCCAGCAGCCAGGAACTCTCCTACAATGAGCAGTTCTTC.

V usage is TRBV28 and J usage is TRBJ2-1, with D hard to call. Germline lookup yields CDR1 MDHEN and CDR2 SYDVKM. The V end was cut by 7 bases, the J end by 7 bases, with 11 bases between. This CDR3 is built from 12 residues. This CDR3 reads CASTSAHNEQFF. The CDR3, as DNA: TGTGCCAGCACCTCGGCGCATAATGAGCAGTTCTTC.

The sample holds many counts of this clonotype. The CDR3 bases are TGCGCCAGCAGCTTGGGGTCAGCTAACTATGGCTACACCTTC. The encoded protein is CASSLGSANYGYTF. This rearrangement joins TRBV5-1 to TRBJ1-2; D not resolved. CDR3 length: 14 residues. Deletions cut 0 bases from V and 0 bases from J, with 6 bases between. Germline-derived CDR1 and CDR2 are SGHRS and YFSETQ.

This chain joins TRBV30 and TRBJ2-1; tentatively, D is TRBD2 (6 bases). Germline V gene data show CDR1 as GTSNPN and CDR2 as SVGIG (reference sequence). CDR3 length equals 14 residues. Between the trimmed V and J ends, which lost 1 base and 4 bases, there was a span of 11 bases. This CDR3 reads CAWSAYGGYNEQFF. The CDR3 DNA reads TGTGCCTGGAGTGCCTATGGGGGGTACAATGAGCAGTTCTTC.

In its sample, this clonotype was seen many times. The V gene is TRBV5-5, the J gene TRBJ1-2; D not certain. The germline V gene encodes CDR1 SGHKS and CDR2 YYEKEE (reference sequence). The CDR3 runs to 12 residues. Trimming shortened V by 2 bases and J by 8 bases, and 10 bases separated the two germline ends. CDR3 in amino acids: CASSFSEAGYTF. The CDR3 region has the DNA TGTGCCAGCAGCTTTTCAGAAGCGGGCTACACCTTC.

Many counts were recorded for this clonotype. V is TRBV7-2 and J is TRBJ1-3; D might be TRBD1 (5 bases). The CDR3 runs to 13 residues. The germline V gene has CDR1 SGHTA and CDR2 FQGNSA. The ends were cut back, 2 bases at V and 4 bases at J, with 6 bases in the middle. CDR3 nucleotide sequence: TGTGCCAGCAGCTTAAGACAGGGAAACACCATATATTTT. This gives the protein CASSLRQGNTIYF.

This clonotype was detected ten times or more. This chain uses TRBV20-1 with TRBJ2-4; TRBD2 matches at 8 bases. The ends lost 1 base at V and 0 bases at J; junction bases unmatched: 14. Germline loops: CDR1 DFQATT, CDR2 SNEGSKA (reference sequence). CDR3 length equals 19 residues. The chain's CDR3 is CSARGHLAGTGLAKNIQYF. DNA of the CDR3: TGCAGTGCTAGAGGCCATCTAGCGGGTACCGGACTAGCCAAAAACATTCAGTACTTC.

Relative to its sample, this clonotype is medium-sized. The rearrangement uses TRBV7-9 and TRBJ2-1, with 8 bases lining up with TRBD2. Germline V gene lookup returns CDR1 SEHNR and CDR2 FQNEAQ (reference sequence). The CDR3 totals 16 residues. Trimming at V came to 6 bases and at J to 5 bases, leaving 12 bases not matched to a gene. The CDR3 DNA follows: TGTGCCAGCAGTTGGGGGCAACTAGCGGAGCACAATGAGCAGTTCTTC. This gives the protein CASSWGQLAEHNEQFF.

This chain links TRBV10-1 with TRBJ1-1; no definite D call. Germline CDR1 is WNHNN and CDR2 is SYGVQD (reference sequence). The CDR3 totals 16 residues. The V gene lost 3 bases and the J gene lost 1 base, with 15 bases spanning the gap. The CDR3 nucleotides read TGCGCCAGCAGTGATAGAACCGGAGGTGGGAACACTGAAGCTTTCTTT. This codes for CASSDRTGGGNTEAFF.